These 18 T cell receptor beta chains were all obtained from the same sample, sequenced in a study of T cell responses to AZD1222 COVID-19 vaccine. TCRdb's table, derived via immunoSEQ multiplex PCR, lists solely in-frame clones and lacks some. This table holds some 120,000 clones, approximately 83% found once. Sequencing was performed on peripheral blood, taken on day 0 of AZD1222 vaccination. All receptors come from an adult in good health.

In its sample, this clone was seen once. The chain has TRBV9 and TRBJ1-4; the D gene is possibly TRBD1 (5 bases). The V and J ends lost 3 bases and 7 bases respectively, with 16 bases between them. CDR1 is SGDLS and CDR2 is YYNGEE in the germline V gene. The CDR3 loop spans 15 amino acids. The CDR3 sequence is CASSGDLGGSEKLFF. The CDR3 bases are TGTGCCAGCAGCGGAGACCTGGGGGGAAGTGAAAAACTGTTTTTT.

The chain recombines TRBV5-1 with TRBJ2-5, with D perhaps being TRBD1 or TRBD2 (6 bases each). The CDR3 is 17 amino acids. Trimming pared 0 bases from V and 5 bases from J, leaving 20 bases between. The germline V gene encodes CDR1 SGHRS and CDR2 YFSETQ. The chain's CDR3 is CASSLVPSGAVSETQYF. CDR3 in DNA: TGCGCCAGCAGCTTGGTCCCTTCGGGGGCCGTTTCGGAGACCCAGTACTTC.

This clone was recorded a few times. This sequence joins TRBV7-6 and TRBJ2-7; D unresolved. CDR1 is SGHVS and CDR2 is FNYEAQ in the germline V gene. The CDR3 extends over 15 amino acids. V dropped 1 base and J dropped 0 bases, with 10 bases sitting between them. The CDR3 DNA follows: TGTGCCAGCAGCTTAGTCTGGGGAAGCTCCTACGAGCAGTACTTC. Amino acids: CASSLVWGSSYEQYF. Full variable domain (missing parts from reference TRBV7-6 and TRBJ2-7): GAGVSQSPRYKVTKRGQDVALRCDPISGHVSLYWYRQALGQGPEFLTYFNYEAQQDKSGLPNDRFSAERPEGSISTLTIQRTEQRDSAMYRCASSLVWGSSYEQYFGPGTRLTVT.

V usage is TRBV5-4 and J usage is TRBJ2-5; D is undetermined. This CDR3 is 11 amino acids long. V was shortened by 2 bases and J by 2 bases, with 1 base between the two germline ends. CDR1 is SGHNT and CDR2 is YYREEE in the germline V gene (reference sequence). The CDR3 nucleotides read TGTGCCAGCAGCTTACAAGAGACCCAGTACTTC. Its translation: CASSLQETQYF.

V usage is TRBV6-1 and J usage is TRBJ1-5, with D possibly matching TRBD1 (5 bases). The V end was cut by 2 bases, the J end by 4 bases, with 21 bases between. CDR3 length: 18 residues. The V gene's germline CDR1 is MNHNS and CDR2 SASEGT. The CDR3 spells CASSERINSGTNNQPQHF. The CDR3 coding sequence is TGTGCCAGCAGTGAACGAATAAACTCCGGGACGAATAATCAGCCCCAGCATTTT.

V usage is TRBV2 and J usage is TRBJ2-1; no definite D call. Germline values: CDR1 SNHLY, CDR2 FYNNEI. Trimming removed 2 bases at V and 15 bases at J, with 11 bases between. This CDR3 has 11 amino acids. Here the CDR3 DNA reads TGTGCCAGCAGTGAATTATCTGGTCGGTTCTTC. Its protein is CASSELSGRFF.

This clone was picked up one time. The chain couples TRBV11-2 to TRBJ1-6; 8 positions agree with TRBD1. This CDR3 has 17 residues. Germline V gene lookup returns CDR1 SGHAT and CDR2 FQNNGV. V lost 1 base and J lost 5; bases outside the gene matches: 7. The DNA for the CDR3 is TGTGCCAGCAGCTTAGCGGTACAGGGGGGGAATAATTCACCCCTCCACTTT. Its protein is CASSLAVQGGNNSPLHF.

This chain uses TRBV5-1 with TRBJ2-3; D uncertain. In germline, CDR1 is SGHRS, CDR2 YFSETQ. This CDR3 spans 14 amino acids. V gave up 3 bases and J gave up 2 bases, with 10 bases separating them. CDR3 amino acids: CASSSTLHTDTQYF. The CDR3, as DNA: TGCGCCAGCAGCTCCACCCTACACACAGATACGCAGTATTTT.

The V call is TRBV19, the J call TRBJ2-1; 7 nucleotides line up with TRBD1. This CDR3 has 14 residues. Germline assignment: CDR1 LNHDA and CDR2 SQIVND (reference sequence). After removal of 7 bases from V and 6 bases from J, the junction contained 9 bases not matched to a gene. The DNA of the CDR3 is TGTGCCAGTACCTCGACAGGGTTGAGCAATGAGCAGTTCTTC. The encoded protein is CASTSTGLSNEQFF.

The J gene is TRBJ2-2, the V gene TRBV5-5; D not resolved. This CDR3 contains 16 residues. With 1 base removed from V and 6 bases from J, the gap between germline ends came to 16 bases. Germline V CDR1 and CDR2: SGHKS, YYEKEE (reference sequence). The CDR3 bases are TGTGCCAGCAGCTTGTTTGCCACGCAAGGCGCCGGGGAGCTGTTTTTT. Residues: CASSLFATQGAGELFF.

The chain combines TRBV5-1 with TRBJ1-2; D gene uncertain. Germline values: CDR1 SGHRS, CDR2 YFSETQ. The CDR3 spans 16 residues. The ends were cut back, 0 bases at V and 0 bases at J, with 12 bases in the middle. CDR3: CASSLGTFTANYGYTF. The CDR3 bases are TGCGCCAGCAGCTTGGGGACCTTTACCGCTAACTATGGCTACACCTTC.

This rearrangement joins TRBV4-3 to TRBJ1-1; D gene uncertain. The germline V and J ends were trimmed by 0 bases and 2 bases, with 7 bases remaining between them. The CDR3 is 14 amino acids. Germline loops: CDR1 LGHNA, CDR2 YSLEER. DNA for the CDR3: TGCGCCAGCAGCCAAGAGCCGGGAAACACTGAAGCTTTCTTT. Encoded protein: CASSQEPGNTEAFF.

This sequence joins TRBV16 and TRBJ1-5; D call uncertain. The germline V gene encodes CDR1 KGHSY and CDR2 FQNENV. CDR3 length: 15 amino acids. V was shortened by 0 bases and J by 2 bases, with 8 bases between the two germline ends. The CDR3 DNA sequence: TGTGCCAGCAGCCAATCGTCCCCTGGCAATCAGCCCCAGCATTTT. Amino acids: CASSQSSPGNQPQHF.

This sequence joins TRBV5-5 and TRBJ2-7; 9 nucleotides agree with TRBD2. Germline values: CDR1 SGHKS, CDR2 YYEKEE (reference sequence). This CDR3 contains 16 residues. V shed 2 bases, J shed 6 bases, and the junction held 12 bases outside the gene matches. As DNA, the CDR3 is TGTGCCAGCAGCTTCCCGGGAATAGCGGGAGCTGGCGAGCAGTACTTC. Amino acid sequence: CASSFPGIAGAGEQYF.

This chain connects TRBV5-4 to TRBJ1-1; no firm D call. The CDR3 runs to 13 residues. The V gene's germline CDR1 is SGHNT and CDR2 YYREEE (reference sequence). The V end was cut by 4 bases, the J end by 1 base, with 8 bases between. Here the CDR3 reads CASSPLENTEAFF. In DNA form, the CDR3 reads TGTGCCAGCAGCCCCCTTGAGAACACTGAAGCTTTCTTT.

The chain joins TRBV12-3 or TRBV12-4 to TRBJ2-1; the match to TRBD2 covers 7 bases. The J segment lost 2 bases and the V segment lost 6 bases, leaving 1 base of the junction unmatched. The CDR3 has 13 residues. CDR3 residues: CASRREAYNEQFF. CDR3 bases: TGTGCCAGCAGACGGGAGGCCTACAATGAGCAGTTCTTC.

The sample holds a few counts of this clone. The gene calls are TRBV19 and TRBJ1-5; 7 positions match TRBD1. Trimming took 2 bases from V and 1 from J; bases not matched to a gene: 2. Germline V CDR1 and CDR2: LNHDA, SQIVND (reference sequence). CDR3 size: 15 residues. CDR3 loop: CASSITTGSNQPQHF. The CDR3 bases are TGTGCCAGTAGTATAACGACAGGGAGCAATCAGCCCCAGCATTTT.

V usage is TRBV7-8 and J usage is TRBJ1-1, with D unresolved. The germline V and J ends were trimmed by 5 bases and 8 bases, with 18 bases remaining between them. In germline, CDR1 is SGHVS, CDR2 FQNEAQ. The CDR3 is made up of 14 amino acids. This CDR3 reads CASSPGRTIPEAFF. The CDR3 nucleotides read TGTGCCAGCAGCCCCGGTCGGACGATCCCCGAAGCTTTCTTT.